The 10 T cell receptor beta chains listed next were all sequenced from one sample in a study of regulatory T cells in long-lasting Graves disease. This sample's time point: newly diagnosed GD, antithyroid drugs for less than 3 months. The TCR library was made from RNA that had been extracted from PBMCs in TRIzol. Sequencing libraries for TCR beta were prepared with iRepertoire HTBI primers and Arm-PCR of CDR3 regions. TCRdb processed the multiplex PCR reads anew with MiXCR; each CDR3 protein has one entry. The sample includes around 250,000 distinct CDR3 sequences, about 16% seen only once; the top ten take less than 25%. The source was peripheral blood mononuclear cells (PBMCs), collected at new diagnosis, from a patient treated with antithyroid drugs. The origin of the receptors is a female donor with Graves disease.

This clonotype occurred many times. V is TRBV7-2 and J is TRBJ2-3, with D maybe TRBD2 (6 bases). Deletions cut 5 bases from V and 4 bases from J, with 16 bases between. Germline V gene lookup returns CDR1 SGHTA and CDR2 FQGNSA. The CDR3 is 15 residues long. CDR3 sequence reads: CASSPKTSRADTQYF. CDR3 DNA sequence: TGTGCCAGCAGCCCAAAGACTAGTCGGGCAGATACGCAGTATTTT.

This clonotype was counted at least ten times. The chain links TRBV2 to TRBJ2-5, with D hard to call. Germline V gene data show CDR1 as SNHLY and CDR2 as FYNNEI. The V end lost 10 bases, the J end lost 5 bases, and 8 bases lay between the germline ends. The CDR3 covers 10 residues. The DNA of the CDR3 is TGTGCCACGGCGAGGGAGACCCAGTACTTC. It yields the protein CATARETQYF.

The CDR3 sequence is CSAEGGQFYGYTF. The CDR3 coding sequence is TGCAGTGCGGAGGGGGGACAGTTCTATGGCTACACCTTC. V gene TRBV20-1 combines with J gene TRBJ1-2; 7 bases fit TRBD1. The CDR3 extends over 13 amino acids. With V trimmed by 6 bases and J by 4 bases, 8 bases remained unmatched. The germline V gene has CDR1 DFQATT and CDR2 SNEGSKA (reference sequence).

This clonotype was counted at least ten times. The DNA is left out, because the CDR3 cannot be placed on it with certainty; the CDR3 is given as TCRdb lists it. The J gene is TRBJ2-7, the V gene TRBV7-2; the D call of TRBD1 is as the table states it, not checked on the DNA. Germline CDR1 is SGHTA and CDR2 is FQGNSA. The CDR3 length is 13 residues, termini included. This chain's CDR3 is CASSWGYGTGTYF.

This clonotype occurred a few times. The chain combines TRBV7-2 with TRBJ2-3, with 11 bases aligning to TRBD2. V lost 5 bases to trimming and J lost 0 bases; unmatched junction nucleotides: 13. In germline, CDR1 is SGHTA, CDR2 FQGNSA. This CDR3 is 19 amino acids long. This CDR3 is CASSGVAGGPSSSTDTQYF. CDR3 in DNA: TGTGCCAGCAGCGGGGTAGCGGGAGGGCCCTCGAGTAGCACAGATACGCAGTATTTT.

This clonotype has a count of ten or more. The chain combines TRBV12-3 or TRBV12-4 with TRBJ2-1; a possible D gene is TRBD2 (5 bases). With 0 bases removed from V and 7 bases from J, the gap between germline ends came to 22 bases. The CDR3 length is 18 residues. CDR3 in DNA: TGTGCCAGCAGTTTAGCCTCCTGGGCGGAGGCCCCTTTAAATGAGCAGTTCTTC. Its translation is CASSLASWAEAPLNEQFF.

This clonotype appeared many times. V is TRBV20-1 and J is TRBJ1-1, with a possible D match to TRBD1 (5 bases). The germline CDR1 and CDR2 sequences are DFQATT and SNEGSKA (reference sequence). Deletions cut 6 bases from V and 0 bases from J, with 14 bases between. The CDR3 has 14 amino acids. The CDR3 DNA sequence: TGCAGTGCGCCCAGGGAGGGATTGAACACTGAAGCTTTCTTT. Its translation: CSAPREGLNTEAFF.

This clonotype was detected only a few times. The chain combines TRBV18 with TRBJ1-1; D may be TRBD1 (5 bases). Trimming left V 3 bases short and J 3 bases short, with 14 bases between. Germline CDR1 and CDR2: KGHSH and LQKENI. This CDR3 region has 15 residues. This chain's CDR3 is CASSPSSGMDTEAFF. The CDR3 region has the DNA TGTGCCAGCTCACCCAGTTCAGGGATGGACACTGAAGCTTTCTTT.

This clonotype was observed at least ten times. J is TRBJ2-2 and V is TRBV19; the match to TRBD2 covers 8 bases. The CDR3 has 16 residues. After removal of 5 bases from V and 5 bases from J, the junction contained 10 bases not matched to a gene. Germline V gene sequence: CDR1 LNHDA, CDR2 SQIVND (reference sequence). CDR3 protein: CASSGLGLAGTGELFF. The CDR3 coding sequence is TGTGCCAGTAGTGGCCTAGGGCTAGCGGGTACCGGGGAGCTGTTTTTT.

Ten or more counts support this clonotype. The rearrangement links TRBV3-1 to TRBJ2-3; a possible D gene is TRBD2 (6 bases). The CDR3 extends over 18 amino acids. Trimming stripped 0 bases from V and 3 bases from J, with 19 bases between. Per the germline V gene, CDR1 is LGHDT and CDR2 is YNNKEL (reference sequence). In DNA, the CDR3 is TGTGCCAGCAGCCAAGATCAGGGCGGGCGAGGGACTACAGATACGCAGTATTTT. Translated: CASSQDQGGRGTTDTQYF.